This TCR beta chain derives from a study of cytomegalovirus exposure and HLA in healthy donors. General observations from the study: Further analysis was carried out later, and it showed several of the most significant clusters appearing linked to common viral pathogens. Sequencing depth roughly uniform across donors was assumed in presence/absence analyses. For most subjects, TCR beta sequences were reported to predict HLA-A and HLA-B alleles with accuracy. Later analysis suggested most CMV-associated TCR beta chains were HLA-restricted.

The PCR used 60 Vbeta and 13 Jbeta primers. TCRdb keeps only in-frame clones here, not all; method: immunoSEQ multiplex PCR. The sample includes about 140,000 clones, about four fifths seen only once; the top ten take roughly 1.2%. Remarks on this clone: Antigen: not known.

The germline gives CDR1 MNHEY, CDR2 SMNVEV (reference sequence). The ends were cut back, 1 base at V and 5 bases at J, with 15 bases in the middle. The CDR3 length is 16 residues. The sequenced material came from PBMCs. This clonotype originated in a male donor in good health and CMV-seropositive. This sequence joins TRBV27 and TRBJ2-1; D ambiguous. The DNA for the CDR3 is TGTGCCAGCAGTTTATTACCGGGTGAGCGAGACAATGAGCAGTTCTTC. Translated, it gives CASSLLPGERDNEQFF.